This TCR beta chain derives from a study of T cells in Graves' hyperthyroidism and ophthalmopathy (dated by TCRdb to the late 2010s). Background on the whole study: Peripheral blood samples were taken at the time of initial diagnosis, prior to any treatment. The paper reports TCR Vbeta CDR3 sequencing of some 140 peripheral blood samples: under 45 ophthalmopathy, fewer than 85 hyperthyroidism and around 17 progressor patients. Whether ophthalmopathy could be predicted prospectively was tested in an independent validation cohort made up of approximately 19 hyperthyroidism patients plus 17 patients who later progressed to ophthalmopathy. To identify TCR V-J signatures that set the groups apart, the researchers used a discovery cohort of 100 or so patients, made up of 40 to 45 with Graves' ophthalmopathy and some 60 with stable Graves' hyperthyroidism. The roughly 90 discovery patients were divided at random into training and test sets in a 7:3 ratio. The study also compared thyroid tissue and blood T-cell repertoires from five or six Graves' hyperthyroidism patients. Following sampling, methimazole starting at 30 mg daily was given to hyperthyroidism patients, and high-dose intravenous methylprednisolone was given to ophthalmopathy patients. The study at large found these results: Sample size was not statistically predetermined, and blinding of investigators to group allocation was not performed. In validation, the model predicted progression to ophthalmopathy with over 60% sensitivity and roughly 75% specificity, a median of approximately 6.5 months before onset. Most expanded thyroid clonotypes (frequency above 0.001) were also detected in blood, suggesting blood repertoires may reflect thyroid immune responses. In cross-validation, a model built on a 13 V-J signature told ophthalmopathy apart from stable hyperthyroidism with roughly 87% sensitivity and about 81% specificity, and in testing the same model reached 80%/75%.

The TCR beta CDR3 regions were amplified from RNA transcripts. The TCR CDR3 was subjected to a first round of RT-PCR using the HTBI primer set and the Qiagen OneStep RT-PCR kit. Libraries were constructed in a second round of multiplex PCR, after which size selection and purification were performed. The libraries were sequenced on an Illumina HiSeq2000 using paired-end 100 bp reads. The original pipeline was this. Raw data were processed with SOAPnuke, discarding reads with adapters, uncalled bases, mean Phred below 15, or no exact constant-primer or identifier match. High-quality paired reads were merged using COPE v1.2.5, and each unique nucleotide sequence was defined as a clonotype. Clonotypes were aligned to IMGT TRBV, TRBD and TRBJ reference segments using MiTCR v1.1. The analysis was restricted to V-J combinations with a frequency above 0.0001, which together covered 98% to 99.2% of the repertoires. The TCS score was defined as F50 (clonal expansion) divided by E x V (chaos), with BLOSUM62-based TCRdist calculated between CDR3 peptides within each V-J. Welch's t-statistics and random forest reduced some 510 V-J features to about 12, which were used in a naive Bayes classifier (R e1071). The raw public data were reprocessed by TCRdb itself: fastp quality trimming at Q25, MiXCR clonotype calling, in-frame beta chains only. Each record represents a unique CDR3 protein, reported with the most common genes and DNA among its rows. It is TCRdb's table, rather than the study itself, that gives the V and J calls and clone size. The table for this sample lists about 600,000 distinct CDR3 sequences; around 16% of them were counted only once. 2.5% to 4% of the sample belongs to the ten largest clones.

Regarding this clonotype: The specificity of this receptor is unknown. No base quality values were provided; no much bigger clone lies one nucleotide off.

Ophthalmopathy patients had moderately to severely active disease, with a Clinical Activity Score of 3 or more, a NOSPECS grade of 4 or more, and a disease duration of less than 3 months. Any patient with an uncontrolled infection, another autoimmune disease, pregnancy or lactation was excluded. Diagnoses relied on clinical symptoms, serum thyroxine and TRAb, thyroid ultrasound and orbital computed tomography. PBMCs were separated from approximately 9.9 ml of fresh peripheral blood using Ficoll-Paque density gradient centrifugation. Total RNA was extracted using Trizol reagent, and RNA quality was assessed on an Agilent 2100 Bioanalyzer. The CDR3 numbers 17 residues from cysteine through phenylalanine. Just CDR3 DNA is preserved here, 51 bases in frame from base 1. V and J are truncated by 2 bases and 0 bases respectively, leaving an intervening sequence of 11 bases. The germline V gene sets CDR1 to MNHNS and CDR2 to SASEGT.

The rearrangement joined TRBV6-1 to TRBJ1-6, with a tentative D gene TRBD1 over 5 matching bases. The receptor was isolated from a woman in her 40s with Graves' ophthalmopathy. The sample comprised blood. For the CDR3, the sequence is CASSEKGRSSYNSPLHF. The bases are TGTGCCAGCAGTGAAAAGGGGAGGAGCTCCTATAATTCACCCCTCCACTTT.